This T cell receptor beta chain emerged from a study of radiotherapy plus CTLA-4 blockade in lung cancer. Per germline, CDR1 SQVTM and CDR2 ANQGSEA. V lost 4 bases and J 11 bases, leaving 9 bases between the germline ends. The CDR3 is 10 residues long. The method was immunoSEQ multiplex PCR; TCRdb's version includes in-frame clones alone and lacks a portion of them. There are around 26,000 clones in the sample; about two thirds occur only once, and less than 3.5% lies in the top ten. The material sequenced was peripheral blood, taken from a patient treated with radiotherapy plus ipilimumab. This rearrangement joins TRBV29-1 to TRBJ2-1; no reliable D call. The clonotype comes from a human donor with non-small cell lung cancer whose response to radiotherapy plus ipilimumab could not be evaluated. The CDR3: CSVGVGQQFF. As DNA, the CDR3 is TGCAGCGTTGGGGTTGGGCAGCAGTTCTTC.